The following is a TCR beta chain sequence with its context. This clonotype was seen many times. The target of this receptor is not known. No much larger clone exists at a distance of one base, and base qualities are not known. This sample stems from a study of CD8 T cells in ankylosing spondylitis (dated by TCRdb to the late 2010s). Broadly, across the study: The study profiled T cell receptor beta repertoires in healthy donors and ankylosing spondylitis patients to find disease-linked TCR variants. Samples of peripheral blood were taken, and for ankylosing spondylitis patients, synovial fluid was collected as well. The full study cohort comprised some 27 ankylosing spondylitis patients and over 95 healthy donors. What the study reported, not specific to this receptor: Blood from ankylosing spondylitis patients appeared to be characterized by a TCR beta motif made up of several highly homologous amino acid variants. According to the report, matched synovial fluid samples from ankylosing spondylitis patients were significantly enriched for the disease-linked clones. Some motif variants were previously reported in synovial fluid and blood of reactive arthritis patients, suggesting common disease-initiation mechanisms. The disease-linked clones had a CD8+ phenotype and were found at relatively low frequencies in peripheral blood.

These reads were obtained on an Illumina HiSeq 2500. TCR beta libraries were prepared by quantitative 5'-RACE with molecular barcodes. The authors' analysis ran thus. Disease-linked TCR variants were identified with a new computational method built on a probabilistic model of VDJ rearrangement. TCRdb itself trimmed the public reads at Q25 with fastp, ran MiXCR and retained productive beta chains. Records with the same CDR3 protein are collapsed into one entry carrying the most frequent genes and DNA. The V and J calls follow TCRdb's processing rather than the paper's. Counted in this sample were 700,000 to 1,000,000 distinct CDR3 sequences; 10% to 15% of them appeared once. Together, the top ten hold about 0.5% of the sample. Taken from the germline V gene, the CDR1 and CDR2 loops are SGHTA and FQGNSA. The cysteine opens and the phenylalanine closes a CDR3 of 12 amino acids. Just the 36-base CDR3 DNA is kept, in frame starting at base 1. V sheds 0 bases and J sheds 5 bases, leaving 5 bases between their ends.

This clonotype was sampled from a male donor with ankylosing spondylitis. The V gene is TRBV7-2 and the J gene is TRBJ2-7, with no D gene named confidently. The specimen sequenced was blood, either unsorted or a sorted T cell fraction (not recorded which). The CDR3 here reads CASSLATDEQYF. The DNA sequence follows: TGTGCCAGCAGCTTAGCTACAGACGAGCAGTACTTC.